This entry concerns a single T cell receptor beta chain. Original data processing: By means of reference gene primer amplification, nucleated cell counts were estimated. The repertoire was sequenced with immunoSEQ multiplex PCR; TCRdb's copy has only in-frame clones and lacks some. V, J and clone size are taken as reported in that table, and D and trimming were inferred from the DNA itself. Here the sample spans 250,000 to 300,000 clones, 89% being singletons. The CDR3 contains 11 residues. Germline CDR1 MNHEY, CDR2 SMNVEV (reference sequence). Trimming stripped 6 bases from V and 10 bases from J, with 10 bases between. These data belong to a study of blood T cell repertoires in COVID-19. For the study at large: Specimens from acute and convalescent COVID-19 originated in the United States, Italy and Spain. From T cells, B-cell-depleted T cells, or PBMCs came the material, which was cDNA or gDNA.

Sample: peripheral blood. This sequence originates from a woman aged 60-70 years with acute or convalescent COVID-19. This rearrangement joins TRBV27 to TRBJ2-1; D is possibly TRBD2 (6 bases). CDR3 nucleotide sequence: TGTGCCAGCAGCATCGGACTAGAGCAGTTCTTC. This gives the protein CASSIGLEQFF.